Listed below are T cell receptor beta chains from one sample, sequenced in a study of regulatory T cells in long-lasting Graves disease. TCRdb independently ran MiXCR on the multiplex PCR reads; one entry per CDR3 protein. The sample consists of a few hundred thousand distinct CDR3 sequences, roughly 15% of them appearing once. This sample was shared with a second study, whose subject was T cells in Graves' hyperthyroidism and ophthalmopathy.

The sample in question was peripheral blood mononuclear cells (PBMCs), obtained at new diagnosis, from a patient treated with antithyroid drugs. The receptors come from a woman in her late teens or twenties with Graves disease. The conserved cysteine and the conserved F or W are not part of the CDR3 here. Clone size is stated in some rows and not others, as once, few, many or a class when expanded.

j_call clone_size v_call cdr3_aa
TRBJ1-4 many TRBV2 ASSGQGWEKLF
TRBJ1-6 few TRBV12-3/TRBV12-4 ASSARAVSPLH
TRBJ1-1 . TRBV7-8 ASSRAVQPLNTEAF
TRBJ1-2 many TRBV30 AWSTGPGYT
TRBJ2-1 few TRBV18 ASSPGPPVSNEQF
TRBJ1-5 many TRBV18 ASSRARGFGQPQH
TRBJ1-4 . TRBV7-8 ASSLAGTQNEKLF
TRBJ2-1 many TRBV3-1 ASSQVSSRYEQF
TRBJ1-2 many TRBV5-1 ASSLAGLQGNIYGYT
TRBJ1-3 many TRBV28 ASTRASSSGNTIY
TRBJ2-7 few TRBV29-1 SVEVVDEQY
TRBJ1-2 many TRBV18 ASSPLVGQTVYGYT
TRBJ1-3 . TRBV12-3/TRBV12-4 ASSSGYPGNTIY
TRBJ2-7 many TRBV27 ASSPNRDEQY
TRBJ2-3 . TRBV29-1 SVHLAGDTQY
TRBJ2-1 many TRBV28 ASRSRPFEQF
TRBJ1-6 . TRBV19 ASSILGQLNSPLH
TRBJ2-7 . TRBV18 ASSRDRGIEQY
TRBJ1-1 many TRBV3-1 ASSQDHRGAGRAF
TRBJ2-5 many TRBV20-1 SARPGGNLETQY
TRBJ2-7 many TRBV20-1 SARIGRVNEQY